The 15 T cell receptor beta chains below were found in one sample sequenced in a study of cytomegalovirus exposure and HLA in healthy donors. In the PCR, 60 Vbeta and 13 Jbeta primers were used. Clones were read by immunoSEQ multiplex PCR, and TCRdb kept only the in-frame ones, dropping some. The sample contains about 180,000 clones, 80% of which appear only once. Sequencing used PBMCs. The receptors come from a man aged 25 to 40 in good health and CMV-seropositive.

The chain employs TRBV27 and TRBJ2-1, with D possibly being TRBD1 (5 bases). This CDR3 contains 15 residues. Germline V gene data show CDR1 as MNHEY and CDR2 as SMNVEV (reference sequence). Trimming left V 6 bases short and J 6 bases short, with 18 bases between. In DNA form, the CDR3 reads TGTGCCAGCAGGACCCAGGGTTTTAGAGGCAATGAGCAGTTCTTC. Protein: CASRTQGFRGNEQFF.

This chain connects TRBV28 to TRBJ2-7; 11 bases agree with TRBD2. Trimming removed 5 bases from V and 4 bases from J; junction bases left unmatched: 10. The CDR3 covers 16 residues. Germline CDR1 and CDR2: MDHEN and SYDVKM. CDR3 sequence: CASSSRTSGPGYEQYF. The CDR3 nucleotides read TGTGCCAGCAGTAGCCGGACTAGCGGGCCGGGGTACGAGCAGTACTTC.

The V call is TRBV25-1, the J call TRBJ1-1, with a possible D match to TRBD1 (5 bases). This CDR3 contains 15 residues. V lost 0 bases and J lost 1, with 9 bases in between. Germline V gene lookup returns CDR1 MGHDK and CDR2 SYGVNS. Here the CDR3 DNA reads TGTGCCAGCAGTGAATATGGCCAGGGGAACACTGAAGCTTTCTTT. Translating gives CASSEYGQGNTEAFF.

J is TRBJ2-1 and V is TRBV9; 9 nucleotides match TRBD2. V dropped 6 bases and J dropped 5; count of bases not matched to a gene: 3. Germline V gene data show CDR1 as SGDLS and CDR2 as YYNGEE. The CDR3 length is 13 residues. The CDR3 is CASTGTSHNEQFF. The DNA of the CDR3 is TGTGCCAGCACCGGGACTAGCCACAATGAGCAGTTCTTC.

The chain joins TRBV4-3 to TRBJ2-3; D unclear. Germline lookup yields CDR1 LGHNA and CDR2 YSLEER. V lost 6 bases and J lost 0, with 13 bases in between. CDR3 length equals 15 residues. The CDR3 bases are TGCGCCAGCAGGAGTTCGGCGGCTAGCACAGATACGCAGTATTTT. The encoded protein is CASRSSAASTDTQYF.

The chain uses TRBV5-1 and TRBJ2-7, with 7 bases identical to TRBD1. The CDR3 sequence is 14 residues long. Germline CDR1 is SGHRS and CDR2 is YFSETQ. The ends lost 7 bases at V and 1 base at J; junction bases unmatched: 8. The CDR3 region is CASLWTGDSYEQYF. In DNA form, the CDR3 reads TGCGCCAGCCTTTGGACAGGAGATTCCTACGAGCAGTACTTC.

The CDR3 spells CASSPQPGAYNEQFF. The CDR3 region has the DNA TGTGCCAGCTCACCTCAGCCGGGAGCCTACAATGAGCAGTTCTTC. The rearrangement joins TRBV18 to TRBJ2-1; D is possibly TRBD2 (6 bases). V lost 3 bases, J lost 2 bases, and 11 bases lay in between. CDR3 length equals 15 residues. Germline CDR1 and CDR2: KGHSH and LQKENI.

This chain uses TRBV7-9 with TRBJ2-7; the match to TRBD2 covers 10 bases. CDR3 length: 15 amino acids. In germline, CDR1 is SEHNR, CDR2 FQNEAQ (reference sequence). V was clipped by 3 bases and J by 6 bases; unmatched bases: 8. The CDR3 sequence: CASSFLSLAGVEQYF. The CDR3 region has the DNA TGTGCCAGCAGCTTCTTGTCGCTAGCGGGAGTCGAGCAGTACTTC.

This sequence joins TRBV9 and TRBJ1-2; a weak D match, TRBD1 (5 bases). The CDR3 totals 16 residues. The germline V gene encodes CDR1 SGDLS and CDR2 YYNGEE. Trimming took 0 bases from V and 4 from J, leaving 16 bases between them. The CDR3 DNA sequence: TGTGCCAGCAGCGTAGAGACGTCAGGGTTGGTCTATGGCTACACCTTC. Translated, it gives CASSVETSGLVYGYTF.

The rearrangement joins TRBV27 to TRBJ2-5; 8 positions agree with TRBD1. Trimming at V came to 6 bases and at J to 7 bases, leaving 7 bases not matched to a gene. Germline loops: CDR1 MNHEY, CDR2 SMNVEV (reference sequence). This CDR3 spans 13 amino acids. The CDR3 DNA reads as TGTGCCAGCAGAGGGACAGGTGGGGGGACCCAGTACTTC. Its protein is CASRGTGGGTQYF.

V and J are TRBV2 and TRBJ2-1; D might be TRBD2 (6 bases). V was cut by 4 bases and J by 3 bases, with 16 bases left in between. CDR1 is SNHLY and CDR2 is FYNNEI in the germline V gene. The CDR3 has 16 amino acids. CDR3 in amino acids: CASSVGAGNIYNEQFF. The CDR3 region has the DNA TGTGCCAGCAGTGTCGGGGCGGGAAATATCTACAATGAGCAGTTCTTC.

This rearrangement joins TRBV27 to TRBJ1-4, with D unclear. V shed 2 bases and J shed 7 bases, with 11 bases lying between them. The CDR3 is 14 residues long. The germline CDR1 and CDR2 sequences are MNHEY and SMNVEV (reference sequence). DNA of the CDR3: TGTGCCAGCAGTTTAATGGCAGCGAGTGAAAAACTGTTTTTT. This codes for CASSLMAASEKLFF.

The J gene is TRBJ1-2, the V gene TRBV5-1; TRBD1 agrees at 7 bases. CDR3 length: 13 residues. Germline V gene sequence: CDR1 SGHRS, CDR2 YFSETQ. V lost 4 bases to trimming and J lost 8 bases; unmatched junction nucleotides: 8. The CDR3 loop is CASSPTGRRGYTF. The CDR3 DNA is TGCGCCAGCAGCCCGACAGGGAGAAGGGGCTACACCTTC.

This rearrangement joins TRBV5-1 to TRBJ2-3, with 11 positions matching TRBD2. Trimming took 3 bases from V and 0 from J; bases not matched to a gene: 9. The CDR3 has 18 residues. Germline V gene sequence: CDR1 SGHRS, CDR2 YFSETQ. The CDR3: CASSSLAGGFPSTDTQYF. The CDR3 DNA sequence: TGCGCCAGCAGCTCCCTAGCGGGAGGCTTTCCTAGCACAGATACGCAGTATTTT.

The table lists this clone with a few counts. V and J are TRBV5-1 and TRBJ1-2, with D perhaps matching TRBD1 (5 bases). V gave up 2 bases and J gave up 9 bases, with 14 bases separating them. Germline CDR1 reads SGHRS; CDR2 reads YFSETQ. CDR3 length equals 13 residues. CDR3 nucleotides: TGCGCCAGCAGCTTCGGGACTCGGGAAAGCTACACCTTC. This encodes CASSFGTRESYTF. Full variable domain (remainder filled in from reference TRBV5-1 and TRBJ1-2): KAGVTQTPRYLIKTRGQQVTLSCSPISGHRSVSWYQQTPGQGLQFLFEYFSETQRNKGNFPGRFSGRQFSNSRSEMNVSTLELGDSALYLCASSFGTRESYTFGSGTRLTVV.